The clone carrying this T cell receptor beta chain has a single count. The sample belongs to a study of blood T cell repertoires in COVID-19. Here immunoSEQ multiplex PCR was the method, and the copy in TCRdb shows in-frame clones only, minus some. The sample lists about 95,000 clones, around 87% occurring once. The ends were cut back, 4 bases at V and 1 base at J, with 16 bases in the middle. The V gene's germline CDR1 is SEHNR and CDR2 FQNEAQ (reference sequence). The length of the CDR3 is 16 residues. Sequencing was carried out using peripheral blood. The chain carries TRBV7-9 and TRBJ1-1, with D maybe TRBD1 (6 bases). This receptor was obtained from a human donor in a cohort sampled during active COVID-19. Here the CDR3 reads CASSSAGASWNTEAFF. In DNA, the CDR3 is TGTGCCAGCAGCTCCGCAGGGGCCTCTTGGAACACTGAAGCTTTCTTT.